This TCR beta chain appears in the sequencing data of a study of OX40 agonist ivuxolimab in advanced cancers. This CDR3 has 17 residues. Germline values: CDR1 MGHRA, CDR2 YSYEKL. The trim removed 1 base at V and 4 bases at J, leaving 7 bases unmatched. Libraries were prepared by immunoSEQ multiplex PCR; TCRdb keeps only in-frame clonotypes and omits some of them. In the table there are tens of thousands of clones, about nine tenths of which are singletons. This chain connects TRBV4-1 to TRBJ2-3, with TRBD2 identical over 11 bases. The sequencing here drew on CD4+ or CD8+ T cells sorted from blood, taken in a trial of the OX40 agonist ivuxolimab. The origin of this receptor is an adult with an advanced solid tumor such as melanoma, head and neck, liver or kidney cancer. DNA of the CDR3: TGCGCCAGCAGCCAAGTAGTTAGCGGGGGGGTAGCAGATACGCAGTATTTT. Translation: CASSQVVSGGVADTQYF.